One sample yielded the 16 T cell receptor beta chains listed below, sequenced in a study of T cells after yellow fever vaccination (dated by TCRdb to about 2019). What the treatment or condition label conveys for this sample: live attenuated yellow fever vaccine strain. Library preparation was by 5' RACE. Instrument on record: Illumina HiSeq 2500. TCRdb redid the processing of the public reads, applying fastp at Q25 and MiXCR, and retained in-frame beta chains. Identical CDR3 protein sequences are pooled into one entry, listed with their most common genes and DNA. This sample lists 110,000 or so distinct CDR3 sequences; 7.2% were detected once. The ten most abundant clones make up 2.7% of the sample. Material: CD4+ T cells sorted from PBMCs, obtained roughly seven weeks after the first yellow fever vaccination. Receptors were obtained from a man aged 18 to 35 who received the YFV17D yellow fever vaccine.

Ten or more counts support this clonotype. The J gene is TRBJ2-7, the V gene TRBV28, with a weak D call TRBD2 (5 bases). The CDR3 contains 15 residues. Trimming took off 5 bases at V and 2 bases at J, with 16 bases between the two ends. Germline CDR1 MDHEN, CDR2 SYDVKM. The DNA for the CDR3 is TGTGCCAGCAGTCCCCGTGGGAGAGGGACCTACGAGCAGTACGTC. Translated: CASSPRGRGTYEQYV.

For this clonotype: A clone one base away is much larger, so this may be a read error. The CDR3 region is CSARGTSNETQYF. CDR3 nucleotides: TGCAGTGCCAGAGGAACTAGCAACGAGACCCAGTACTTC. The rearrangement links TRBV20-1 to TRBJ2-5, with TRBD2 as a possible D gene (6 bases). The CDR3 has 13 residues. Per germline, CDR1 DFQATT and CDR2 SNEGSKA (reference sequence).

The count of this clonotype is one. Since a much larger clone is just one base distant, this may be a read error. This sequence joins TRBV29-1 and TRBJ1-1, with a possible D match to TRBD1 (6 bases). Looked up from germline, CDR1 is SQVTM and CDR2 is ANQGSEA. The CDR3 is 17 residues long. The CDR3 DNA follows: TGCGGCGTTGGGGGCTCCGGGGTCATTTGGATGAACACTGAAGCTTTCTTT. This codes for CGVGGSGVIWMNTEAFF.

The chain employs TRBV5-4 and TRBJ1-5, with D unclear. Germline CDR1 SGHNT, CDR2 YYREEE (reference sequence). The CDR3 runs 14 residues. V was shortened by 1 base and J by 1 base, with 6 bases between the two germline ends. This CDR3 is CASSLSGSNQPQHF. In DNA, the CDR3 is TGTGCCAGCAGCTTGAGTGGCAGCAATCAGCCCCAGCATTTT.

The chain has TRBV5-1 and TRBJ2-5; 7 positions match TRBD2. Trimming took 0 bases from V and 0 from J; bases not matched to a gene: 2. The CDR3 has 15 amino acids. Germline values: CDR1 SGHRS, CDR2 YFSETQ. The CDR3 loop reads CASSLALADQETQYF. The CDR3 nucleotides read TGCGCCAGCAGCTTGGCCCTAGCGGACCAAGAGACCCAGTACTTC.

This clonotype was recorded a few times. The gene calls are TRBV28 and TRBJ2-3, with a weak D call TRBD2 (6 bases). V was cut by 8 bases and J by 6 bases, with 12 bases left in between. This CDR3 comprises 12 residues. From germline, CDR1 is MDHEN and CDR2 SYDVKM. CDR3 DNA sequence: TGTGCCAGCCGGCTGGGGGGTGATACGCAGTATTTT. Residues: CASRLGGDTQYF.

The CDR3 protein is CASSWGHNTDTQYF. In DNA, the CDR3 is TGTGCCAGTAGTTGGGGCCATAACACAGATACGCAGTATTTT. V and J are TRBV19 and TRBJ2-3; D might be TRBD1 (5 bases). The CDR3 covers 14 residues. The germline CDR1 and CDR2 sequences are LNHDA and SQIVND (reference sequence). The V and J ends lost 5 bases and 2 bases respectively, with 11 bases between them.

The chain joins TRBV7-3 to TRBJ2-1, with 8 positions matching TRBD2. The CDR3 contains 14 residues. Germline CDR1 is SGHTA and CDR2 is FQGTGA. Germline trimming cut 5 bases from V and 7 bases from J; bases unmatched to any gene: 7. DNA for the CDR3: TGTGCCAGCAGCCGAAGCGGGGGCCGGAATGAGCAGTTCTTC. This gives the protein CASSRSGGRNEQFF.

This clonotype came up many times. The chain carries TRBV7-9 and TRBJ2-2; tentative D call: TRBD1 (5 bases). The V and J ends lost 4 bases and 6 bases respectively, with 12 bases between them. The germline V gene has CDR1 SEHNR and CDR2 FQNEAQ (reference sequence). The CDR3 is made up of 14 amino acids. Here the CDR3 DNA reads TGTGCCAGCAGCTCCCAGGGCGGACCCGGGGAGCTGTTTTTT. It yields the protein CASSSQGGPGELFF.

This clonotype turned up a few times. The CDR3 sequence: CASRGTRDNEKLFF. CDR3 bases: TGTGCCAGCAGAGGAACTCGGGATAATGAAAAACTGTTTTTT. The V call is TRBV6-1, the J call TRBJ1-4; D uncertain. The V gene lost 6 bases and the J gene lost 4 bases, with 12 bases spanning the gap. The CDR3 is made up of 14 amino acids. From germline, CDR1 is MNHNS and CDR2 SASEGT.

This clonotype was seen ten or more times. The chain links TRBV7-2 to TRBJ2-7; no definite D call. The germline V and J ends were trimmed by 0 bases and 5 bases, with 14 bases remaining between them. Germline assignment: CDR1 SGHTA and CDR2 FQGNSA. CDR3 length: 15 amino acids. The CDR3 is CASSLAPPGLDEQYV. The CDR3, as DNA: TGTGCCAGCAGCTTAGCGCCCCCGGGTCTGGACGAGCAGTACGTC.

This clonotype has at least ten counts. The CDR3 coding sequence is TGTGCCAGCAGCTTAATGGGAATCTCCAAAAACATTCAGTACTTC. It specifies CASSLMGISKNIQYF. The gene calls are TRBV5-4 and TRBJ2-4; D ambiguous. Looked up from germline, CDR1 is SGHNT and CDR2 is YYREEE (reference sequence). This CDR3 comprises 15 residues. The V end was cut by 2 bases, the J end by 2 bases, with 11 bases between.

This clonotype was recorded many times. The J gene is TRBJ2-3, the V gene TRBV5-1, with D unclear. V lost 3 bases and J 2 bases, leaving 13 bases between the germline ends. This CDR3 is built from 15 residues. The germline V gene has CDR1 SGHRS and CDR2 YFSETQ. CDR3 protein: CASSSDPPPTDTQYF. The CDR3 DNA sequence: TGCGCCAGCAGCTCGGACCCGCCCCCCACAGATACGCAGTATTTT. Variable domain in full (rest from reference TRBV5-1 and TRBJ2-3): KAGVTQTPRYLIKTRGQQVTLSCSPISGHRSVSWYQQTPGQGLQFLFEYFSETQRNKGNFPGRFSGRQFSNSRSEMNVSTLELGDSALYLCASSSDPPPTDTQYFGPGTRLTVL.

This clonotype came up many times. The gene calls are TRBV15 and TRBJ2-5, with 8 bases that match TRBD2. CDR1 is LNHNV, CDR2 YYDKDF, per germline (reference sequence). The CDR3 sequence is 17 residues long. The J segment lost 1 base and the V segment lost 3 bases, leaving 10 bases of the junction unmatched. CDR3 sequence: CATSRLRAGGRQETQYF. The DNA for the CDR3 is TGTGCCACCAGCAGGCTCCGGGCGGGGGGCCGCCAAGAGACCCAGTACTTC.

This clonotype showed up many times. The chain couples TRBV20-1 to TRBJ1-2, with a possible D match to TRBD1 (5 bases). The CDR3 extends over 12 amino acids. The germline V gene has CDR1 DFQATT and CDR2 SNEGSKA (reference sequence). Trimming took off 5 bases at V and 4 bases at J, with 11 bases between the two ends. The CDR3 loop is CSAGASSYGYTF. The CDR3, as DNA: TGCAGTGCTGGGGCCTCCTCCTATGGCTACACCTTC.

The sample holds many counts of this clonotype. The chain is built from TRBV10-3 and TRBJ1-1; 7 bases align to TRBD1. CDR1 and CDR2 (germline): ENHRY, SYGVKD. This CDR3 region has 14 residues. The J segment lost 2 bases and the V segment lost 6 bases, leaving 6 bases of the junction unmatched. CDR3 in DNA: TGTGCCATCAGGCCCGGGACAGCAAACACTGAAGCTTTCTTT. It is translated as CAIRPGTANTEAFF.